Below, one TCR beta chain is given with its context. The CDR3 extends over 15 amino acids. The ends were cut back, 3 bases at V and 1 base at J, with 12 bases in the middle. CDR1 and CDR2 from the germline V gene are LNHDA and SQIVND (reference sequence). This sample stems from a study of glioma-infiltrating T cells after dendritic cell vaccination. Noted time point: after dendritic cell vaccination, including at tumor progression/relapse. Using immunoSEQ multiplex PCR, the repertoire was profiled, and TCRdb retains in-frame clones only, with some absent. This table has over 90,000 clones, around 80% appearing once.

This sample comprised blood, obtained after dendritic cell vaccination. This chain joins TRBV19 and TRBJ1-2, with a weak D call TRBD1 (5 bases). The TCR was taken from a human donor with glioblastoma. The chain's CDR3 is CASSIARVNNYGYTF. Written as DNA, the CDR3 is TGTGCCAGTAGTATCGCCAGGGTGAATAACTATGGCTACACCTTC. The full variable domain, its missing parts supplied by reference TRBV19 and TRBJ1-2, is DGGITQSPKYLFRKEGQNVTLSCEQNLNHDAMYWYRQDPGQGLRLIYYSQIVNDFQKGDIAEGYSVSREKKESFPLTVTSAQKNPTAFYLCASSIARVNNYGYTFGSGTRLTVV.